The entry below gives a single T cell receptor beta chain sequence along with its context. The CDR3 has 16 residues. After removal of 3 bases from V and 0 bases from J, the junction contained 5 bases not matched to a gene. Germline-derived CDR1 and CDR2 are SGHRS and YFSETQ. These data come from a study of T-cell reconstitution after alpha-beta-depleted transplantation in children. Unique molecular identifiers were incorporated during preparation of the TCRbeta library. TCRdb itself ran the PCR reads through MiXCR, one entry per CDR3 protein. The data contain about 500,000 distinct CDR3 sequences, 32% of them singletons.

The sample was PBMCs from the stem cell graft donor, taken from the stem cell graft. The sequence came from a human donor who donated a stem cell graft to a child with aplastic anemia. This rearrangement joins TRBV5-1 to TRBJ1-4; 7 bases align to TRBD1. The CDR3 bases are TGCGCCAGCAGCTGGAGACAGGGTGCAACTAATGAAAAACTGTTTTTT. Residues: CASSWRQGATNEKLFF.